One and the same sample provided the 3 T cell receptor beta chains below, sequenced in a study of OX40 agonist ivuxolimab in advanced cancers. Produced via immunoSEQ multiplex PCR; TCRdb's table is partial and in-frame only. This sample yields 65,000 to 85,000 clones, of which roughly 90% are seen a single time; about 0.2% belongs to the top ten. The source material was CD4+ or CD8+ T cells sorted from blood, sampled in a trial of the OX40 agonist ivuxolimab. The receptors here all came from an adult with an advanced solid tumor such as melanoma, head and neck, liver or kidney cancer.

CDR3 sequence reads: CASSKGDGELFF. As DNA, the CDR3 is TGTGCCAGCAGCAAAGGGGACGGGGAGCTGTTTTTT. The chain couples TRBV7-7 to TRBJ2-2, with a tentative D call TRBD1 (5 bases). Germline CDR1 SSHAT, CDR2 FNYEAQ (reference sequence). Trimming cost V 5 bases and J 7 bases, with 8 bases left between them. The CDR3 consists of 12 residues.

This clone was found a few times. V usage is TRBV6-5 and J usage is TRBJ1-2; D unclear. V lost 2 bases and J lost 5, with 9 bases in between. The CDR3 runs to 13 residues. The germline gives CDR1 MNHEY, CDR2 SVGAGI. The DNA of the CDR3 is TGTGCCAGCAGTTACACACATCTATATGGCTACACCTTC. This translates into CASSYTHLYGYTF.

This chain uses TRBV29-1 with TRBJ1-2; 7 nucleotides agree with TRBD1. V lost 6 bases to trimming and J lost 8 bases; unmatched junction nucleotides: 9. CDR3 length equals 12 residues. Germline assignment: CDR1 SQVTM and CDR2 ANQGSEA. For the CDR3, the DNA is TGCAGCGTGGGGTCGACAGGGCGAGGCTACACCTTC. It translates to CSVGSTGRGYTF.